Presented here are 11 T cell receptor beta chains from one specimen sequenced in a study of vaccination and CD4 T cells after COVID-19. Treatment noted: approximately nine-day PBMC culture with coronavirus spike peptide pools or control peptides (ViraFEST assay). Oncomine TCR Beta short-read sequencing was applied to DNA from cultured CD4+ T cells. TCRdb called the PCR reads again in MiXCR, with one record for every CDR3 protein. The sample yields roughly 28,000 distinct CDR3 sequences, 55% to 80% seen once. These receptors have no identified antigens. Here the sequenced sample was CD4+ T cells from blood, cultured in vitro, taken after SARS-CoV-2 vaccination. Source of these receptors: a human donor who received a COVID-19 vaccine.

This clonotype was detected only a few times. The rearrangement links TRBV27 to TRBJ1-1, with a tentative D call TRBD1 (5 bases). CDR1 is MNHEY, CDR2 SMNVEV, per germline (reference sequence). This CDR3 comprises 14 residues. The ends were cut back, 3 bases at V and 4 bases at J, with 12 bases in the middle. Here the CDR3 DNA reads TGTGCCAGCAGTTTCAATCCTGGGGGCACTGAAGCTTTCTTT. Its protein product is CASSFNPGGTEAFF.

The chain links TRBV6-2 or TRBV6-3 to TRBJ2-6; D tentatively reads TRBD1 or TRBD2 (5 bases each). V lost 4 bases, J lost 1 base, and 5 bases lay in between. In germline, CDR1 is MNHEY, CDR2 SVGEGT. This CDR3 has 14 amino acids. The CDR3 loop is CASSWGSGANVLTF. CDR3 coding DNA: TGTGCCAGCAGTTGGGGGTCTGGGGCCAACGTCCTGACTTTC.

The chain links TRBV4-2 to TRBJ1-3, with 7 bases that match TRBD1. The CDR3 loop spans 17 amino acids. Germline V gives CDR1 LGHNA, CDR2 YNFKEQ. Trimming at V came to 0 bases and at J to 2 bases, leaving 7 bases not matched to a gene. The CDR3 reads CASSQDAQGKTGNTIYF. The CDR3 nucleotides are TGTGCCAGCAGCCAAGACGCACAGGGGAAGACTGGAAACACCATATATTTT.

The chain recombines TRBV20-1 with TRBJ1-1; 9 bases agree with TRBD1. CDR3 length: 14 residues. The V and J ends lost 4 bases and 8 bases, in that order; junction bases with no gene match: 11. Germline assignment: CDR1 DFQATT and CDR2 SNEGSKA (reference sequence). The CDR3 loop is CSANDRDREKEAFF. The CDR3 DNA reads TGCAGTGCTAATGACCGGGACAGGGAAAAAGAAGCTTTCTTT.

The chain links TRBV5-1 to TRBJ2-5, with D possibly TRBD2 on 6 matching bases. The CDR3 has 15 residues. Trimming cost V 2 bases and J 0 bases, with 11 bases left between them. Germline CDR1 SGHRS, CDR2 YFSETQ. CDR3 nucleotides: TGCGCCAGCAGCTTCTGGGGGGATCACCAAGAGACCCAGTACTTC. Translated, it gives CASSFWGDHQETQYF.

The chain combines TRBV7-3 with TRBJ2-1; TRBD2 matches 10 bases. Germline V gene lookup returns CDR1 SGHTA and CDR2 FQGTGA. The V gene end was trimmed by 5 bases and the J gene end by 5 bases; junction bases not matched to a gene: 6. The CDR3 sequence is 15 residues long. CDR3 sequence: CASSRRTSGNNEQFF. The CDR3 region has the DNA TGTGCCAGCAGCCGCCGGACTAGCGGAAACAATGAGCAGTTCTTC.

This chain connects TRBV7-9 to TRBJ2-2; unclear D gene. Germline CDR1 SEHNR, CDR2 FQNEAQ (reference sequence). This CDR3 is built from 14 residues. V dropped 2 bases and J dropped 3 bases, with 7 bases sitting between them. DNA of the CDR3: TGTGCCAGCAGCTTAATTGGGGACACCGGGGAGCTGTTTTTT. Protein sequence: CASSLIGDTGELFF.

This rearrangement joins TRBV7-2 to TRBJ1-1; no firm D call. CDR1 SGHTA and CDR2 FQGNSA come from the germline V gene. V lost 5 bases and J lost 1, with 17 bases in between. The CDR3 contains 16 residues. CDR3 sequence reads: CASSPREGWGNTEAFF. In DNA form, the CDR3 reads TGTGCCAGCAGCCCCCGGGAGGGTTGGGGGAACACTGAAGCTTTCTTT.

J is TRBJ2-1 and V is TRBV20-1; D is undetermined. Germline loops: CDR1 DFQATT, CDR2 SNEGSKA (reference sequence). This CDR3 is built from 13 residues. V was clipped by 2 bases and J by 6 bases, with 11 bases between them. The chain's CDR3 is CSARLLVINEQFF. The CDR3 bases are TGCAGTGCTAGACTCCTAGTAATCAATGAGCAGTTCTTC.

The chain combines TRBV6-1 with TRBJ2-2; tentatively, D is TRBD2 (6 bases). CDR1 MNHNS and CDR2 SASEGT come from the germline V gene. The CDR3 runs 15 residues. Trimming took off 6 bases at V and 3 bases at J, with 14 bases between the two ends. The CDR3 DNA follows: TGTGCCAGCAGATCCGGGGGTAGTTACACCGGGGAGCTGTTTTTT. This encodes CASRSGGSYTGELFF.

The chain has TRBV30 and TRBJ2-1; TRBD2 aligns across 11 bases. Per the germline V gene, CDR1 is GTSNPN and CDR2 is SVGIG (reference sequence). The CDR3 spans 18 residues. After removal of 4 bases from V and 0 bases from J, the junction contained 11 bases not matched to a gene. Here the CDR3 DNA reads TGTGCCTGGAATAAATTAGCGGGGGGGTTCATCTCCTACAATGAGCAGTTCTTC. Amino acids: CAWNKLAGGFISYNEQFF.